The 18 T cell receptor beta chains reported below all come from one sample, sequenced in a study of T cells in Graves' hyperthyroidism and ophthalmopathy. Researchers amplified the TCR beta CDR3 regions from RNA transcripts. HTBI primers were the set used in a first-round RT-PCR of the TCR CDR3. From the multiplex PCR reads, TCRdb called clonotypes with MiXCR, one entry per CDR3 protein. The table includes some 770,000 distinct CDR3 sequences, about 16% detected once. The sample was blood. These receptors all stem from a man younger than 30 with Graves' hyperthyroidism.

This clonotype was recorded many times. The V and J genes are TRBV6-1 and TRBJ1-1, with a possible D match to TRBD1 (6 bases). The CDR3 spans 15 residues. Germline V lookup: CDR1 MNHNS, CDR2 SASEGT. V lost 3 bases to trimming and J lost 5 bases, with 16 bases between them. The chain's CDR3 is CASSDLGGAGTEAFF. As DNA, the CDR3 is TGTGCCAGCAGTGATCTCGGGGGCGCCGGTACTGAAGCTTTCTTT.

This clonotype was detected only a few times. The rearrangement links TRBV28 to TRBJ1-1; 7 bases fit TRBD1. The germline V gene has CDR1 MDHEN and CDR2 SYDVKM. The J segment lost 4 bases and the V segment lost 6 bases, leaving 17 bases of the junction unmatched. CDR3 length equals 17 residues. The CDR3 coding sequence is TGTGCCAGCAGAGCAGGCGGGGACAGAAGGACTCGCACTGAAGCTTTCTTT. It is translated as CASRAGGDRRTRTEAFF. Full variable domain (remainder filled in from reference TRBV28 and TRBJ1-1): DVKVTQSSRYLVKRTGEKVFLECVQDMDHENMFWYRQDPGLGLRLIYFSYDVKMKEKGDIPEGYSVSREKKERFSLILESASTNQTSMYLCASRAGGDRRTRTEAFFGQGTRLTVV.

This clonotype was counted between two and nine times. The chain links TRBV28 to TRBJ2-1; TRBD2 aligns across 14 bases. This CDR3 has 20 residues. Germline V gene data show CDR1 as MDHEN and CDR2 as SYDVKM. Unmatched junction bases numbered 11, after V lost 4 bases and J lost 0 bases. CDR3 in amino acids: CASSSPGLAGGQSSYNEQFF. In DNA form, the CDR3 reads TGTGCCAGCAGTTCCCCCGGACTAGCGGGAGGCCAGAGCTCCTACAATGAGCAGTTCTTC.

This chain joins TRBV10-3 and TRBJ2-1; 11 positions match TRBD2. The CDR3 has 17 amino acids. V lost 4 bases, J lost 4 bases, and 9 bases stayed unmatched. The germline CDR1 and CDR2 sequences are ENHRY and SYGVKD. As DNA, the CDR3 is TGTGCCATCAGTGGGAGCGAGGGACTAGCGGATTACAATGAGCAGTTCTTC. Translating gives CAISGSEGLADYNEQFF.

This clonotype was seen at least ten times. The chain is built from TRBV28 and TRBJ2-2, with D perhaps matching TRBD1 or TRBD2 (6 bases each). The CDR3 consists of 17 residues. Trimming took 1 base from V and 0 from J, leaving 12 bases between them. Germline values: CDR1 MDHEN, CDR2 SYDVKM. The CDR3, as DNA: TGTGCCAGCAGTTTATTCCGGGGGCTCCCGAACACCGGGGAGCTGTTTTTT. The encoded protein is CASSLFRGLPNTGELFF.

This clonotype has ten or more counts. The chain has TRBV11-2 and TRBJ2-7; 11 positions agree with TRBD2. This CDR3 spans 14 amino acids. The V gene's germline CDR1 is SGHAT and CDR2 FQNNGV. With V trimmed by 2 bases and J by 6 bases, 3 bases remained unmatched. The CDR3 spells CASSLTSGSSEQYF. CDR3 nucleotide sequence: TGTGCCAGCAGCTTAACTAGCGGGAGTTCCGAGCAGTACTTC.

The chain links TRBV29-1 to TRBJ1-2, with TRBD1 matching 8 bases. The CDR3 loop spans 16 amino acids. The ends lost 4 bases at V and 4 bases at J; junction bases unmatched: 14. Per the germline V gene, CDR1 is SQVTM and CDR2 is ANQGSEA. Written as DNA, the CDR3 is TGCAGCGTTGGCGGGCAGGGGGCTAACCCGGGCTATGGCTACACCTTC. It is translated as CSVGGQGANPGYGYTF.

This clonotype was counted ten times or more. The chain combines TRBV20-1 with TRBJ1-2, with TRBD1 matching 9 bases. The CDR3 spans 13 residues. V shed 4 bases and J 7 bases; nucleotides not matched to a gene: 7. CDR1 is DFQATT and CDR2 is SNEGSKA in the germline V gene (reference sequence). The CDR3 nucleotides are TGCAGTGCTACAACAGGGGGCAGAGGTGGCTACACCTTC. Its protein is CSATTGGRGGYTF.

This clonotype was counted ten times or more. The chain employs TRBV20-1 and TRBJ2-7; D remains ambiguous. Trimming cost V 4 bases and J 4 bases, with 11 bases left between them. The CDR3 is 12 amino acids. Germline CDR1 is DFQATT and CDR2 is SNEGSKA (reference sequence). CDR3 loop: CSATADGYEQYF. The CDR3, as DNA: TGCAGTGCTACTGCAGACGGGTACGAGCAGTACTTC.

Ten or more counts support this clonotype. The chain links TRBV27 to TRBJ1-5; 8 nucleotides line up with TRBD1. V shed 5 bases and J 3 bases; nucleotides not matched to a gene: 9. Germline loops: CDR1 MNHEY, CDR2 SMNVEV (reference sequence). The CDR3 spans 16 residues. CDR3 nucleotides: TGTGCCAGCAGTATCACCGGGACAGGCTCCAATCAGCCCCAGCATTTT. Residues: CASSITGTGSNQPQHF.

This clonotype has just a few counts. CDR3 bases: TGTGCCAGCAGCGTAGGCCCCGAGTTGAACACTGAAGCTTTCTTT. It specifies CASSVGPELNTEAFF. J is TRBJ1-1 and V is TRBV9; unclear D gene. V lost 0 bases and J lost 0, with 9 bases in between. CDR3 length: 15 residues. Germline values: CDR1 SGDLS, CDR2 YYNGEE.

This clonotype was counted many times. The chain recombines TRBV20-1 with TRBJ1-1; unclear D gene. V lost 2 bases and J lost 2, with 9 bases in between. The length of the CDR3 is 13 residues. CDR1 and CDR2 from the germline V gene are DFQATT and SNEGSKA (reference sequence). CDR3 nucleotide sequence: TGCAGTGCTAGAAGGGCCGCTAACACTGAAGCTTTCTTT. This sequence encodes CSARRAANTEAFF.

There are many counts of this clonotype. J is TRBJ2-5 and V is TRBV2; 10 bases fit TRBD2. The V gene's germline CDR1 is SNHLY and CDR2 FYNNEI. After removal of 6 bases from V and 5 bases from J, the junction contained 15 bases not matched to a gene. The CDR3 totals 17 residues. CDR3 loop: CASSPALAGVVYETQYF. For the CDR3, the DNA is TGTGCCAGCAGCCCCGCCCTAGCGGGAGTCGTTTACGAGACCCAGTACTTC.

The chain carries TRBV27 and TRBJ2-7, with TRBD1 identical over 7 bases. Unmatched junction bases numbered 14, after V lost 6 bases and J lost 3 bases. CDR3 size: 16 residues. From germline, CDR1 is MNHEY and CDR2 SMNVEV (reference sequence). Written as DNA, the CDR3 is TGTGCCAGCAGCATTGGGTCCACAGGGGTTGACTACGAGCAGTACTTC. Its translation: CASSIGSTGVDYEQYF.

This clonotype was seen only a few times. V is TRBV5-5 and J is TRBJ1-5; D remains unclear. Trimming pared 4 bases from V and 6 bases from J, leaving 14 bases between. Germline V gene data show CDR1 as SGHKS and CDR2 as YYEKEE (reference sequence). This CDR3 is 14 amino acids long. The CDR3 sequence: CASSPGAGRQPQHF. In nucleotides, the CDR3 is TGTGCCAGCAGCCCCGGTGCGGGTCGTCAGCCCCAGCATTTT. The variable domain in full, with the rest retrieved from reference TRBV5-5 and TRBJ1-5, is DAGVTQSPTHLIKTRGQQVTLRCSPISGHKSVSWYQQVLGQGPQFIFQYYEKEERGRGNFPDRFSARQFPNYSSELNVNALLLGDSALYLCASSPGAGRQPQHFGDGTRLSIL.

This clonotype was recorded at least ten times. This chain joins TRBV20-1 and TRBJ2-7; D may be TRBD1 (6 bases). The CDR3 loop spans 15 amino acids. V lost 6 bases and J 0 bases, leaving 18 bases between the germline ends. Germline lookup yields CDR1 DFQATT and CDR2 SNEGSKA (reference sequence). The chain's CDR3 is CSAWDTSDPSYEQYF. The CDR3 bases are TGCAGTGCATGGGACACCTCGGACCCCTCCTACGAGCAGTACTTC.

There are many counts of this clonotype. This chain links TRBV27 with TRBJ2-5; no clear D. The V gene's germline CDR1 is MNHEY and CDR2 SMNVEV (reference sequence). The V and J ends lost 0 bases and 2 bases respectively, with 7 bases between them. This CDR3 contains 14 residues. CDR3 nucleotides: TGTGCCAGCAGTTTATCTAAACAGCAAGAGACCCAGTACTTC. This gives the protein CASSLSKQQETQYF.

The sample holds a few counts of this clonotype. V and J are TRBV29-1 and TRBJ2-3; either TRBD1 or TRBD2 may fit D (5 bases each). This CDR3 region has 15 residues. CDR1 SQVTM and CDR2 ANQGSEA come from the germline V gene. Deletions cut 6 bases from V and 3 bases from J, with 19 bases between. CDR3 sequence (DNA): TGCAGCGTCCTGAGGGCGAGGGGAGTGACAGATACGCAGTATTTT. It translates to CSVLRARGVTDTQYF.